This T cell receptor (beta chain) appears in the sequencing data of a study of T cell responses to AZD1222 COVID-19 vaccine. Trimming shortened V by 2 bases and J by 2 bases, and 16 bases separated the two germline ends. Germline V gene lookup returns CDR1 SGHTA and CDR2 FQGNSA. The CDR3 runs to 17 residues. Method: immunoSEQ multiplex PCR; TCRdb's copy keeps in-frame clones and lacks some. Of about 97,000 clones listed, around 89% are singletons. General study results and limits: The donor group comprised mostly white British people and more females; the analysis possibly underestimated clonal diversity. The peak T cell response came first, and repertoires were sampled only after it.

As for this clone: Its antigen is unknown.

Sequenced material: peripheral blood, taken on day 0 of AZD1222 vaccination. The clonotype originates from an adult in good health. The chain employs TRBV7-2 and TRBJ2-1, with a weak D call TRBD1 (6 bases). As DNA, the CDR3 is TGTGCCAGCAGCTTACTAGGACAGTCCTTAACCTACAATGAGCAGTTCTTC. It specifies CASSLLGQSLTYNEQFF.